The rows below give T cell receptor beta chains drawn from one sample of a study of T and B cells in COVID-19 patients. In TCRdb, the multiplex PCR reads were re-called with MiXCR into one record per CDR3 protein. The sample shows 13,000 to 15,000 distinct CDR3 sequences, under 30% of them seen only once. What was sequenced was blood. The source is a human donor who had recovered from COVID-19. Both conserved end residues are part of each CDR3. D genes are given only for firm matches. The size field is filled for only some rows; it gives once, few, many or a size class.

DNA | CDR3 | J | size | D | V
TGTGCCAGCAGTTACTCGATAGCGACAGTGTCGGGCGAGCAGTACTTC | CASSYSIATVSGEQYF | TRBJ2-7 | many | NA | TRBV6-2/TRBV6-3
TGTGCCAGTAGTATTTGGGATACTGAAGCTTTCTTT | CASSIWDTEAFF | TRBJ1-1 | many | NA | TRBV19
TGTGCCAGCAGCAAAATCAATGAAAAACTGTTTTTT | CASSKINEKLFF | TRBJ1-4 | few | NA | TRBV5-4
TGTGCCATAGTGGAGACCCAGTACTTC | CAIVETQYF | TRBJ2-5 | many | NA | TRBV6-1
TGTGCCAGCAGCCCCGTTAAAACTGGGACCTCTTATGGCTACACCTTC | CASSPVKTGTSYGYTF | TRBJ1-2 | few | NA | TRBV11-2
TGTGCCAGCAGTCCGTCTGGCGACAGGGGACACAATGAGCAGTTCTTC | CASSPSGDRGHNEQFF | TRBJ2-1 | NA | TRBD1 | TRBV6-1
TGTGCCAGTAGTGTACGTTGGACAGGTCGTACCGGGGAGCTGTTTTTT | CASSVRWTGRTGELFF | TRBJ2-2 | medium-sized | TRBD1 | TRBV19
TGTGCCAGCAGTCCGAGCGGGAGCACAGATACGCAGTATTTT | CASSPSGSTDTQYF | TRBJ2-3 | NA | NA | TRBV6-5
TGTGCCAGCAGCTTCGACAGGGAGGGTGAAAAACTGTTTTTT | CASSFDREGEKLFF | TRBJ1-4 | once | TRBD1 | TRBV7-9
TGCGCCAGCAGCCAAGGGAGCTCTGGGGCCAACGTCCTGACTTTC | CASSQGSSGANVLTF | TRBJ2-6 | once | NA | TRBV4-3
TGTGCCAGCAGTGCCGGTGGACAGGGTTTATATGGCTACACCTTC | CASSAGGQGLYGYTF | TRBJ1-2 | few | TRBD1 | TRBV6-5
TGTGCCAGCAGCTCGCTAGCGTTTCGCTACGAGCAGTACTTC | CASSSLAFRYEQYF | TRBJ2-7 | NA | NA | TRBV11-1
TGCAGCGTTGAGGCGTACGGGGGGACTGAAGCTTTCTTT | CSVEAYGGTEAFF | TRBJ1-1 | medium-sized | NA | TRBV29-1
TGCAGCGTCCGGGCCTCCTACGAGCAGTACTTC | CSVRASYEQYF | TRBJ2-7 | medium-sized | NA | TRBV29-1
TGTGCCAGCAGTTTACGCAGGGTCACAGATACGCAGTATTTT | CASSLRRVTDTQYF | TRBJ2-3 | medium-sized | NA | TRBV27
TGTGCCAGCAGTGAGGAGGGGACAGGGTCTAGTGGCTACACCTTC | CASSEEGTGSSGYTF | TRBJ1-2 | NA | TRBD1 | TRBV6-5
TGCAGTGCACCTCCCCCGGGCAATGAGCAGTTCTTC | CSAPPPGNEQFF | TRBJ2-1 | NA | NA | TRBV20-1
TGCAGCGTTGCGGGAGATAGCAATCAGCCCCAGCATTTT | CSVAGDSNQPQHF | TRBJ1-5 | many | NA | TRBV29-1
TGTGCCAGCAGAGAATGGACTAGCGGGAGAGACGAGCAGTTCTTC | CASREWTSGRDEQFF | TRBJ2-1 | few | TRBD2 | TRBV6-1
TGTGCCAGCAGTTACGAGTTGCGAGCCGAGCAGTACTTC | CASSYELRAEQYF | TRBJ2-7 | many | NA | TRBV6-2/TRBV6-3
TGTGCCAGCAGTATTTCCTGGGAGCAGTACTTC | CASSISWEQYF | TRBJ2-7 | NA | NA | TRBV12-3/TRBV12-4
TGTGCCATCAGCGGGGGAGGCAGAAAGAACACTGAAGCTTTCTTT | CAISGGGRKNTEAFF | TRBJ1-1 | NA | NA | TRBV10-3
TGTGCCAGCAGCTACCACGGACAGCTGAATTCACCCCTCCACTTT | CASSYHGQLNSPLHF | TRBJ1-6 | NA | NA | TRBV6-6
TGTGCCAGCAGCTTAGACTGGAATCGGACTGAAGCTTTCTTT | CASSLDWNRTEAFF | TRBJ1-1 | few | NA | TRBV7-6
TGTGCCAGCAGTTTATCCGTCGCGGGATTACTCACAGATACGCAGTATTTT | CASSLSVAGLLTDTQYF | TRBJ2-3 | few | NA | TRBV27
TGTGCCTGGAGTGAGGGAGGCAATGAGCAGTTCTTC | CAWSEGGNEQFF | TRBJ2-1 | medium-sized | NA | TRBV30
TGTGCCAGCTCAAGACAGGGCCTTAACACTGAAGCTTTCTTT | CASSRQGLNTEAFF | TRBJ1-1 | few | TRBD1 | TRBV18
TGTGCCAGCAGTTTCGGTACCTCTACGCAGTATTTT | CASSFGTSTQYF | TRBJ2-3 | medium-sized | NA | TRBV12-3/TRBV12-4
TGTGCCAGCCAGAATAGCCAGACCTACCAAGAGACCCAGTACTTC | CASQNSQTYQETQYF | TRBJ2-5 | NA | NA | TRBV6-5
TGTGCCAGCGCCCGACTAGAATCTGACGAGCAGTACTTC | CASARLESDEQYF | TRBJ2-7 | NA | NA | TRBV27
TGTGCCAGCAGCCTAACAGGGGGCCCTGAAGCTTTCTTT | CASSLTGGPEAFF | TRBJ1-1 | few | TRBD1 | TRBV12-3/TRBV12-4
TGCAGCGTGACCGCCGGGACAGGTATCCTCGGAGGCTACACCTTC | CSVTAGTGILGGYTF | TRBJ1-2 | medium-sized | TRBD1 | TRBV29-1
TGTGCCAGCGAGGGGGAGTCGATAGACTATGGCTACACCTTC | CASEGESIDYGYTF | TRBJ1-2 | NA | NA | TRBV6-4
TGTGCCAGCAGCCCCCCGGGAGTTGGAGACGAGCAGTACTTC | CASSPPGVGDEQYF | TRBJ2-7 | NA | NA | TRBV7-2
TGCAGTGCTGGCCCTAGACTGGGCTACACCGGGGAGCTGTTTTTT | CSAGPRLGYTGELFF | TRBJ2-2 | few | NA | TRBV20-1
TGTGCCTGGAGCCGGGGACAGGTGATTAATGAAAAACTGTTTTTT | CAWSRGQVINEKLFF | TRBJ1-4 | many | TRBD1 | TRBV30
TGTGCCAGCAGTAGCGCACGAAACACCGGGGAGCTGTTTTTT | CASSSARNTGELFF | TRBJ2-2 | NA | NA | TRBV9
TGCGCCAGCAGCCAGGCATCCGGGACTAGCCGCACCGGGGAGCTGTTTTTT | CASSQASGTSRTGELFF | TRBJ2-2 | NA | TRBD2 | TRBV4-3
TGTGCCAGCAGTTACGAGGGGGGCCTTATGAACACTGAAGCTTTCTTT | CASSYEGGLMNTEAFF | TRBJ1-1 | few | NA | TRBV6-2/TRBV6-3
TGTGCCAGCAGTTACTTAGCAAACACTGAAGCTTTCTTT | CASSYLANTEAFF | TRBJ1-1 | few | NA | TRBV6-5
TGTGCCAGCATCCCAAGAGAGGTCTCGTTCCAAAGCTCCTACGAGCAGTACTTC | CASIPREVSFQSSYEQYF | TRBJ2-7 | NA | NA | TRBV6-2/TRBV6-3
TGTGCCTCCACGGGACTCTACGAGCAGTACTTC | CASTGLYEQYF | TRBJ2-7 | NA | NA | TRBV30
TGTGCCATCAGTGAGTCGGAGAGGAGCTACACCTTC | CAISESERSYTF | TRBJ1-2 | NA | NA | TRBV10-3
TGTGCCAGCAGTAGAGGGTTTGGGGGGACAACGGATACGCAGTATTTT | CASSRGFGGTTDTQYF | TRBJ2-3 | medium-sized | NA | TRBV6-5
TGTGCCAGCAGCCCCGGGCAGGGAAGGGCCAATATTGAGAAAAGGGAAAAACTGTTTTTT | CASSPGQGRANIEKREKLFF | TRBJ1-4 | NA | NA | TRBV6-6
TGTGCCAGCAGTCCCTATAGTCCGAACACTGAAGCTTTCTTT | CASSPYSPNTEAFF | TRBJ1-1 | NA | NA | TRBV6-2/TRBV6-3
TGTGCCAGCAGTTCCATGGGGACCACCCAGCCCCAGCATTTT | CASSSMGTTQPQHF | TRBJ1-5 | NA | NA | TRBV6-2/TRBV6-3
TGTGCCACCGGGGACAGACAGAACACTGAAGCTTTCTTT | CATGDRQNTEAFF | TRBJ1-1 | NA | TRBD1 | TRBV15
TGTGCCAGCGCGCCAGGGAATTCACCCCTCCACTTT | CASAPGNSPLHF | TRBJ1-6 | medium-sized | NA | TRBV5-6
TGTGCCAGCAGCCGCGGGACTAGCGGGAGGAGGGTTGGCACCTACGAGCAGTACTTC | CASSRGTSGRRVGTYEQYF | TRBJ2-7 | NA | TRBD2 | TRBV6-6
TGTGCCAGCAGTTCGTTCCAACCCTATGGCTACACCTTC | CASSSFQPYGYTF | TRBJ1-2 | few | NA | TRBV6-5